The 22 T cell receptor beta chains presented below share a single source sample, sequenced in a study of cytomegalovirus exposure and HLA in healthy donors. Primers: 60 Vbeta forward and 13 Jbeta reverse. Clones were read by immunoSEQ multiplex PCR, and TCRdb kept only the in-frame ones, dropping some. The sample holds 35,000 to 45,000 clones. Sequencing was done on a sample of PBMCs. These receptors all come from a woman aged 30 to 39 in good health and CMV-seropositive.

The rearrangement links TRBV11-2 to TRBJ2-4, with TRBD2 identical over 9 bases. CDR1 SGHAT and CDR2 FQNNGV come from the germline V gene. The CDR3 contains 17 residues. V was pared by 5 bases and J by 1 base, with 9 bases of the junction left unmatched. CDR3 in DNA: TGTGCCAGCAGCCCCCGGACTAGCGTTCGGGCCAAAAACATTCAGTACTTC. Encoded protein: CASSPRTSVRAKNIQYF.

CDR3: CASFIQEPNTEAFF. CDR3 nucleotides: TGTGCCAGCTTTATCCAAGAGCCGAACACTGAAGCTTTCTTT. The chain uses TRBV6-5 and TRBJ1-1, with D unclear. The CDR3 extends over 14 amino acids. Germline V gene lookup returns CDR1 MNHEY and CDR2 SVGAGI. V dropped 8 bases and J dropped 1 base, with 14 bases sitting between them.

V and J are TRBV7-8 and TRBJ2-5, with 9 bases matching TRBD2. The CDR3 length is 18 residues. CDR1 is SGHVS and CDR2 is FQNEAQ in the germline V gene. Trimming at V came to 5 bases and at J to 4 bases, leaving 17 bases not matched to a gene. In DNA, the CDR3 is TGTGCCAGCAGCCCCGGAGGACTAGCGACGCGGGGGAGAGAGACCCAGTACTTC. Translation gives CASSPGGLATRGRETQYF.

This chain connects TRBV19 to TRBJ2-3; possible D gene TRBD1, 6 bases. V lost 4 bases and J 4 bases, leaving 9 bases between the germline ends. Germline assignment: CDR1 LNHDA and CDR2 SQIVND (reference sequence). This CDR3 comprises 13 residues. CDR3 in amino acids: CASSTRGADTQYF. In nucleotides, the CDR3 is TGTGCCAGTAGTACCAGGGGTGCAGATACGCAGTATTTT.

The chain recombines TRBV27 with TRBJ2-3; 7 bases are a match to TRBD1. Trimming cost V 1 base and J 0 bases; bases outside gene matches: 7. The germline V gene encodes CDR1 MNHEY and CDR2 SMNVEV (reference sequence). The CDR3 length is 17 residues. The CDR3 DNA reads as TGTGCCAGCAGTTTATTTCCCAGGGGGTCTAGCACAGATACGCAGTATTTT. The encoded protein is CASSLFPRGSSTDTQYF.

CDR3 sequence: CASSLGAQEKLFF. CDR3 nucleotides: TGCGCCAGCAGCTTGGGGGCCCAAGAAAAACTGTTTTTT. The chain is built from TRBV5-1 and TRBJ1-4; D gene uncertain. Germline-derived CDR1 and CDR2 are SGHRS and YFSETQ. This CDR3 has 13 amino acids. V was pared by 0 bases and J by 8 bases, with 8 bases between. Complete variable domain (other parts from reference TRBV5-1 and TRBJ1-4): KAGVTQTPRYLIKTRGQQVTLSCSPISGHRSVSWYQQTPGQGLQFLFEYFSETQRNKGNFPGRFSGRQFSNSRSEMNVSTLELGDSALYLCASSLGAQEKLFFGSGTQLSVL.

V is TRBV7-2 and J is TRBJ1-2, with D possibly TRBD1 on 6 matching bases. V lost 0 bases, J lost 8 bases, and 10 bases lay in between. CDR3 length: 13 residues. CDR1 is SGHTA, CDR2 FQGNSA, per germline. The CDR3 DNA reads TGTGCCAGCAGCTTAGCGATCAGGGGCGGCTACACCTTC. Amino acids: CASSLAIRGGYTF.

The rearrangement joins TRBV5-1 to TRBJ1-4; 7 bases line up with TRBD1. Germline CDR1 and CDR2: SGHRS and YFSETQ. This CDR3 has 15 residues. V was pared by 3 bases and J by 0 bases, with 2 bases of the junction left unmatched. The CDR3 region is CASSSGGATNEKLFF. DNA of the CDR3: TGCGCCAGCAGCTCAGGGGGTGCAACTAATGAAAAACTGTTTTTT.

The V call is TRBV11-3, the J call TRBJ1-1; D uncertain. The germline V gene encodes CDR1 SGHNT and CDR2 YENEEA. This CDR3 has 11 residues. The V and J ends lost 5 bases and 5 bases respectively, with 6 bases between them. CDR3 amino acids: CASSRGTEAFF. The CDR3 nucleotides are TGTGCCAGCAGCCGAGGGACTGAAGCTTTCTTT.

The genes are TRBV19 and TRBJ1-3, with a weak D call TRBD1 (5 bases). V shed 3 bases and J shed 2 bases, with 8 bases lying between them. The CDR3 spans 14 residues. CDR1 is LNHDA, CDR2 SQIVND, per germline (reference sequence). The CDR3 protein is CASSISGAGNTIYF. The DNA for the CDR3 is TGTGCCAGTAGTATCTCGGGGGCTGGAAACACCATATATTTT.

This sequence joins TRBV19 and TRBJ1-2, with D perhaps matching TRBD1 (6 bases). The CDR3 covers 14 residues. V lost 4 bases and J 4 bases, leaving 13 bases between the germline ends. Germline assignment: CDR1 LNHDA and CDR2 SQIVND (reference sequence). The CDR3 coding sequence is TGTGCCAGTAGTACCCAACAGGGTATCTATGGCTACACCTTC. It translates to CASSTQQGIYGYTF.

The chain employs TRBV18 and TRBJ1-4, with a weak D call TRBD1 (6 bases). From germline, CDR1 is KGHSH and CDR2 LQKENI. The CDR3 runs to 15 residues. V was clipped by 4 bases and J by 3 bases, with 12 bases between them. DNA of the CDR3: TGTGCCAGCTCACTCACGACAGGTTCTAATGAAAAACTGTTTTTT. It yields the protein CASSLTTGSNEKLFF.

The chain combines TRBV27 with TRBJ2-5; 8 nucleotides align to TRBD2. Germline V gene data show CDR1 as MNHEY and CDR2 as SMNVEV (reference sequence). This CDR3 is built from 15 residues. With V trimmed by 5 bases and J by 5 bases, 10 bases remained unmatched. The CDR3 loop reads CASSGGTRARETQYF. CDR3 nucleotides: TGTGCCAGCAGTGGCGGGACTAGGGCTAGGGAGACCCAGTACTTC.

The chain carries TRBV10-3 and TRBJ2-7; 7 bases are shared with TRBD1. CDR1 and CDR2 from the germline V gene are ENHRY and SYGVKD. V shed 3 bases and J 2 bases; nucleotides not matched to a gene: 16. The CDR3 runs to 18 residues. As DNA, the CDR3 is TGTGCCATCAGTGAACCCATTGGGTGGGACAGAGCCACCTACGAGCAGTACTTC. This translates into CAISEPIGWDRATYEQYF.

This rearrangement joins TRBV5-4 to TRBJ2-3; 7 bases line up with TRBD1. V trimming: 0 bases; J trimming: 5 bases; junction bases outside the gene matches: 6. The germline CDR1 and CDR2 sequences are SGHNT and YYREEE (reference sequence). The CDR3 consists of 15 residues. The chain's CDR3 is CASSLETGAGDTQYF. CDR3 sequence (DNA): TGTGCCAGCAGCTTGGAAACAGGGGCCGGAGATACGCAGTATTTT.

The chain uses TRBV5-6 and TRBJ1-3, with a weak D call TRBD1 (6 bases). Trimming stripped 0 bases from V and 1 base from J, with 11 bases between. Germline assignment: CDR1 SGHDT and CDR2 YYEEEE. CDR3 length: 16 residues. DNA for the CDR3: TGTGCCAGCAGCTTGGAAGGGACAAAGTCTGGAAACACCATATATTTT. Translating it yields CASSLEGTKSGNTIYF.

In nucleotides, the CDR3 is TGTGCCAGCAGTTTAACGGCAGGGGAGTATGGCTACACCTTC. Translating gives CASSLTAGEYGYTF. V gene TRBV28 combines with J gene TRBJ1-2, with D possibly TRBD1 on 6 matching bases. Trimming took off 2 bases at V and 5 bases at J, with 12 bases between the two ends. The CDR3 sequence is 14 residues long. Germline CDR1 and CDR2: MDHEN and SYDVKM.

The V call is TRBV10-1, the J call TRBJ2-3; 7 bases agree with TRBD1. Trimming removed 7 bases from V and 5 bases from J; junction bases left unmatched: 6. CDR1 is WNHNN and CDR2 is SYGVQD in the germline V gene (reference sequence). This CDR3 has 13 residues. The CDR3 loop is CASNDRAGDTQYF. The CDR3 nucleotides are TGCGCCAGCAACGACAGGGCAGGAGATACGCAGTATTTT.

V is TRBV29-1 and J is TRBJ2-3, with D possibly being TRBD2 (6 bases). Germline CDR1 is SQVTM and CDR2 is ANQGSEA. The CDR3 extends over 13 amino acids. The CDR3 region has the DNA TGCACCATCCGGGGTAGGGAGGCAGATACGCAGTATTTT. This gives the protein CTIRGREADTQYF.

CDR3 sequence reads: CASSMQGHGYTF. The CDR3 nucleotides read TGTGCCAGTAGTATGCAGGGTCATGGCTACACCTTC. V and J are TRBV19 and TRBJ1-2; a possible D gene is TRBD1 (5 bases). Trimming cost V 3 bases and J 6 bases, with 8 bases left between them. CDR1 and CDR2 from the germline V gene are LNHDA and SQIVND (reference sequence). This CDR3 has 12 amino acids.

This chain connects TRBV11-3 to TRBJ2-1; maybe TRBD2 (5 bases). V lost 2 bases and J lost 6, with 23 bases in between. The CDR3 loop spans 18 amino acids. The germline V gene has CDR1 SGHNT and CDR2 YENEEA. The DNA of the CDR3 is TGTGCCAGCAGCTTAAGTCGGTTTTTCGGGGTCCGGATCAATGAGCAGTTCTTC. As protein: CASSLSRFFGVRINEQFF. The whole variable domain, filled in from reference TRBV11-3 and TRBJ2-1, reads EAGVVQSPRYKIIEKKQPVAFWCNPISGHNTLYWYLQNLGQGPELLIRYENEEAVDDSQLPKDRFSAERLKGVDSTLKIQPAELGDSAVYLCASSLSRFFGVRINEQFFGPGTRLTVL.

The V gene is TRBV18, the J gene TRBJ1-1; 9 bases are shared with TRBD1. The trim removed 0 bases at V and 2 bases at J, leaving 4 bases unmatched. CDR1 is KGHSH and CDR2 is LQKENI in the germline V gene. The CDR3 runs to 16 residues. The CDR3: CASSPPRGQGNTEAFF. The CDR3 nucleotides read TGTGCCAGCTCACCACCGAGGGGACAGGGCAACACTGAAGCTTTCTTT.